This record covers a single T cell receptor beta chain. Germline values: CDR1 LGHNA, CDR2 YSLEER. With 0 bases removed from V and 6 bases from J, the gap between germline ends came to 14 bases. The CDR3 has 15 residues. The data are from a study of T cells after posttransplantation cyclophosphamide. Sequencing used immunoSEQ multiplex PCR; TCRdb keeps in-frame clones, though not all of them. The table includes some 4,100 clones, roughly 94% detected once. This receptor was obtained from a man in his fifties or sixties. The chain uses TRBV4-3 and TRBJ1-1; D call uncertain. The sequenced sample consisted of naive CD4+ T cells sorted from PBMCs. The CDR3 nucleotides read TGCGCCAGCAGCCAAGAGACGGGATTTGTGTCTGAAGCTTTCTTT. It specifies CASSQETGFVSEAFF.